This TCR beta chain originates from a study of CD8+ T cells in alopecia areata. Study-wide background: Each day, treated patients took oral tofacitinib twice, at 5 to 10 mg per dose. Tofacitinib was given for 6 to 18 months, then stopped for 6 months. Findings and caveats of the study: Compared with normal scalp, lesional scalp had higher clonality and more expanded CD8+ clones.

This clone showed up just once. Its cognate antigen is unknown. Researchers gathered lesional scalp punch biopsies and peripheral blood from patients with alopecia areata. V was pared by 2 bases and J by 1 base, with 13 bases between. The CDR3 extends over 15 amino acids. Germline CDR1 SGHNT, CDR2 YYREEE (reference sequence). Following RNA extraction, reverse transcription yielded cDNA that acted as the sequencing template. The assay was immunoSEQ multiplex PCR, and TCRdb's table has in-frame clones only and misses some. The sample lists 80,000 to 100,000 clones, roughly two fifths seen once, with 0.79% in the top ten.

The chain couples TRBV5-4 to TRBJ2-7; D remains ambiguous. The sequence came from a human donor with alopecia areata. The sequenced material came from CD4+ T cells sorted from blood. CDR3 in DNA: TGTGCCAGCAGCTTAGACCGGGCCCTGTCCTACGAGCAGTACTTC. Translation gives CASSLDRALSYEQYF.